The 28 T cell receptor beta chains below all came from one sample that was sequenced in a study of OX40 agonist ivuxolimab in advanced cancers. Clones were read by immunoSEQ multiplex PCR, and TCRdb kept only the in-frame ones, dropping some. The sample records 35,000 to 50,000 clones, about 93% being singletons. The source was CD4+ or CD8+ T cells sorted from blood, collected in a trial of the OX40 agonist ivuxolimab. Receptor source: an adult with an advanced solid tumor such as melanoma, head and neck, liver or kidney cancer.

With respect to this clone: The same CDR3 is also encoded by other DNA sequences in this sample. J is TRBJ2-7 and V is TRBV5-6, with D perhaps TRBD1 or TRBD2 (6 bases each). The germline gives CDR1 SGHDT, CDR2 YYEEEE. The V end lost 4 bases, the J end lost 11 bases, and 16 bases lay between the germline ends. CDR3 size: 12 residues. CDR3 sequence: CASSGSEGVEYF. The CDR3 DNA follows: TGTGCCAGCAGCGGATCGGAGGGGGTGGAGTACTTC.

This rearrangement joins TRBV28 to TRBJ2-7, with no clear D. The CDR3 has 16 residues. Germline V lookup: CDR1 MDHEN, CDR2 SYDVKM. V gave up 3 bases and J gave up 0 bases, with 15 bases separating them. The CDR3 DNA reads TGTGCCAGCAGTTTGCGTTTAGGGCATTCCTCCTACGAGCAGTACTTC. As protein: CASSLRLGHSSYEQYF.

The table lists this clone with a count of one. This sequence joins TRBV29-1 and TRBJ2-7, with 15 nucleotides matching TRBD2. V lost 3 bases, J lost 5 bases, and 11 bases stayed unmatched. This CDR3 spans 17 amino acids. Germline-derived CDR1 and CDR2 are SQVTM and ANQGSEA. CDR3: CSVDAGLAGGSIHEQYF. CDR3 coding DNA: TGCAGCGTTGATGCTGGACTAGCGGGAGGGTCTATCCACGAGCAGTACTTC.

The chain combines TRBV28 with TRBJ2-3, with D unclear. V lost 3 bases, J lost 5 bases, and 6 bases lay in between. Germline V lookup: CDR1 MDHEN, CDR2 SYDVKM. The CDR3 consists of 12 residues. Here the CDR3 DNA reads TGTGCCAGCAGTTTGTGGGGAGATACGCAGTATTTT. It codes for CASSLWGDTQYF.

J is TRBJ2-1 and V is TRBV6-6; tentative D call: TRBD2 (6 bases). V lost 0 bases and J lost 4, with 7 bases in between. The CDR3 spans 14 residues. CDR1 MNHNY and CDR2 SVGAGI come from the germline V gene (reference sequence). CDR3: CASSYSTSYNEQFF. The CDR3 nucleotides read TGTGCCAGCAGTTACTCGACTAGTTACAATGAGCAGTTCTTC.

CDR3 amino acids: CASSGLAGGGTQYF. The CDR3 bases are TGTGCCAGCAGCGGACTAGCGGGAGGGGGTACGCAGTATTTT. This chain uses TRBV6-5 with TRBJ2-3, with 15 bases fitting TRBD2. The trim removed 6 bases at V and 8 bases at J, leaving 3 bases unmatched. CDR1 is MNHEY, CDR2 SVGAGI, per germline. The CDR3 extends over 14 amino acids.

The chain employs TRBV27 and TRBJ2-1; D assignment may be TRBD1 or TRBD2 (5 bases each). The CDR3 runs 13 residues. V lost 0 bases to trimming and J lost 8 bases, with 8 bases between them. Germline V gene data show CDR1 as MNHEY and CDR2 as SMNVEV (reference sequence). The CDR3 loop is CASSLSRDDEQFF. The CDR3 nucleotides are TGTGCCAGCAGTTTATCGAGGGACGATGAGCAGTTCTTC.

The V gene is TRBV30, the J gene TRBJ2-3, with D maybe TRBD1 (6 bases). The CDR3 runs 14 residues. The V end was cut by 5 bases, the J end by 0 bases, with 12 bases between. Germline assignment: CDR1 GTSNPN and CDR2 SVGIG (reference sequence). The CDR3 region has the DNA TGTGCCTGGTCCGGGACACCGAGCACAGATACGCAGTATTTT. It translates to CAWSGTPSTDTQYF.

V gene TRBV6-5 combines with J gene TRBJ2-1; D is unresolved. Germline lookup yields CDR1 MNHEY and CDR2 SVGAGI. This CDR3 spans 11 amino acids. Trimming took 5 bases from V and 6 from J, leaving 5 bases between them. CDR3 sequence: CASSAPNEQFF. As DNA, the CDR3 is TGTGCCAGCAGTGCACCCAATGAGCAGTTCTTC.

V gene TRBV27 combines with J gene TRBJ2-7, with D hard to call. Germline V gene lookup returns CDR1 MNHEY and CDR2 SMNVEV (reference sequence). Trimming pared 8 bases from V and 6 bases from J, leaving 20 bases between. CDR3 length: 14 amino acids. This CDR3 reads CASSGRDRLSEQYF. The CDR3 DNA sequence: TGTGCCAGCTCGGGCCGAGACCGCCTCTCCGAGCAGTACTTC.

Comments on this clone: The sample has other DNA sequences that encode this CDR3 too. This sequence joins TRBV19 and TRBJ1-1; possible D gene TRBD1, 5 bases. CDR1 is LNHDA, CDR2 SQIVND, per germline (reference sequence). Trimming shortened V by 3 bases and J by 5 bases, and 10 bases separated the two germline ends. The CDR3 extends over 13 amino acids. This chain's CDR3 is CASSIGGGTEAFF. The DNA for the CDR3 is TGTGCCAGTAGTATCGGCGGGGGTACTGAAGCTTTCTTT.

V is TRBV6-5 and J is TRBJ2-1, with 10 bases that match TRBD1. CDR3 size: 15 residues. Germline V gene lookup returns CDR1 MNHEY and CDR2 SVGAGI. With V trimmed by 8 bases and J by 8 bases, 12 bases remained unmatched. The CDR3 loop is CASVGGTGANDEQFF. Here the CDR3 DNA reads TGTGCCAGCGTAGGGGGGACAGGGGCGAATGATGAGCAGTTCTTC.

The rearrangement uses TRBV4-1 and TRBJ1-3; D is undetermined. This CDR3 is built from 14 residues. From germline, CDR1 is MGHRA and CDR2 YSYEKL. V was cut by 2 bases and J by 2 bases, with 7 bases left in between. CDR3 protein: CASSQSGTGNTIYF. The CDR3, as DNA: TGCGCCAGCAGCCAATCGGGGACTGGAAACACCATATATTTT.

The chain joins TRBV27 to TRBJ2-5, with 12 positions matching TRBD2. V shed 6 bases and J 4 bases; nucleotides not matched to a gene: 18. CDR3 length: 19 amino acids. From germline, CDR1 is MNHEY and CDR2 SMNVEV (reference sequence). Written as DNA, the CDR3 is TGTGCCAGCAGCCGGACTACGGGACTAGCGGGCCTGGTGGTAGAGACCCAGTACTTC. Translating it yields CASSRTTGLAGLVVETQYF.

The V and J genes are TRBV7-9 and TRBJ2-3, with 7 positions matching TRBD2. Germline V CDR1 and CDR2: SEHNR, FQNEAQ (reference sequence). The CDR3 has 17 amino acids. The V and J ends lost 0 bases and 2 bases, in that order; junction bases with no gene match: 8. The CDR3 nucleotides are TGTGCCAGCAGCTTAGCGCCGGCTAGCGGTTTCACAGATACGCAGTATTTT. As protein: CASSLAPASGFTDTQYF.

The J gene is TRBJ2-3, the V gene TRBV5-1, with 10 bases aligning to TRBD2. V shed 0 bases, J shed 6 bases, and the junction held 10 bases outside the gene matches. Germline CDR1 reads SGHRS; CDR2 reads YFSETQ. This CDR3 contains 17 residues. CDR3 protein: CASSLDVAGGPHDTQYF. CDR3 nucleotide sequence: TGCGCCAGCAGCTTGGATGTAGCGGGAGGACCCCACGATACGCAGTATTTT. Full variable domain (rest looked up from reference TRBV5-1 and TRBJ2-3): KAGVTQTPRYLIKTRGQQVTLSCSPISGHRSVSWYQQTPGQGLQFLFEYFSETQRNKGNFPGRFSGRQFSNSRSEMNVSTLELGDSALYLCASSLDVAGGPHDTQYFGPGTRLTVL.

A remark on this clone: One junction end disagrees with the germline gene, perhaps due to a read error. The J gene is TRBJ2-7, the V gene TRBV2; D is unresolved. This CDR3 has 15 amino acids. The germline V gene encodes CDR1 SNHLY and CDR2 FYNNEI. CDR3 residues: CASMARATGAYGQYF. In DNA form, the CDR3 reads TGTGCCAGCATGGCTAGGGCGACTGGAGCCTACGGGCAGTACTTC.

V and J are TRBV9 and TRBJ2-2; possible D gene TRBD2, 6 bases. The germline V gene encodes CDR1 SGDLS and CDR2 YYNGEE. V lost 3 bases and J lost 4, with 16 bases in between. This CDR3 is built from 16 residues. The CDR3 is CASSATGTLTTGELFF. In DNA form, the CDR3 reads TGTGCCAGCAGCGCTACCGGGACTCTGACCACCGGGGAGCTGTTTTTT.

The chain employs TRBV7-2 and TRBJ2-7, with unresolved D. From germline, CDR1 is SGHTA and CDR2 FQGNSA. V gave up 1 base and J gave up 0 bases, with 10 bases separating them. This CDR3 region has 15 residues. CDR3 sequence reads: CASSLVDSSSYEQYF. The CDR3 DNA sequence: TGTGCCAGCAGCTTAGTTGACTCAAGCTCCTACGAGCAGTACTTC.

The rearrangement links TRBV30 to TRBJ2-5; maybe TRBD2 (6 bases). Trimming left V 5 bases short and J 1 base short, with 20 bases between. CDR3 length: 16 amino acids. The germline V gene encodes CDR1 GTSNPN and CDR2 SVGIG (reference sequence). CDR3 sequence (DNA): TGTGCCTGGGGACTTGGACTAACTGGGCCCCAAGAGACCCAGTACTTC. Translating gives CAWGLGLTGPQETQYF.

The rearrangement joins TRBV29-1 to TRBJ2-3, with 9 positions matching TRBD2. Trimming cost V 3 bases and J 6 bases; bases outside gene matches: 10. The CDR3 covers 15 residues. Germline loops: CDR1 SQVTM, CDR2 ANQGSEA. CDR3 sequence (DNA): TGCAGCGTTGAGGTGATAGCGGGAGTCAGGGATACGCAGTATTTT. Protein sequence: CSVEVIAGVRDTQYF.

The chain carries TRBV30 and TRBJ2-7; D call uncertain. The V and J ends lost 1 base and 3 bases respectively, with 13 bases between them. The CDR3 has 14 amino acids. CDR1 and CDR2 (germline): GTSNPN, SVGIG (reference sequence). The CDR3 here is CAWSADTVDYEQYF. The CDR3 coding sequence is TGTGCCTGGAGTGCCGACACGGTGGACTACGAGCAGTACTTC.

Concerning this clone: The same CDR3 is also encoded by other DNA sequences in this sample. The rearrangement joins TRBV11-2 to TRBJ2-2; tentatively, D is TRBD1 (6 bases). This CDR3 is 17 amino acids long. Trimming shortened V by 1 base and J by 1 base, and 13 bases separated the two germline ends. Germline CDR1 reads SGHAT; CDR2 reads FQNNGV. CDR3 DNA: TGTGCCAGCAGCTTAGTGGTATGGGACAAGAACACCGGGGAGCTGTTTTTT. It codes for CASSLVVWDKNTGELFF. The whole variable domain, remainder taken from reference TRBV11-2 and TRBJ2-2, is EAGVAQSPRYKIIEKRQSVAFWCNPISGHATLYWYQQILGQGPKLLIQFQNNGVVDDSQLPKDRFSAERLKGVDSTLKIQPAKLEDSAVYLCASSLVVWDKNTGELFFGEGSRLTVL.

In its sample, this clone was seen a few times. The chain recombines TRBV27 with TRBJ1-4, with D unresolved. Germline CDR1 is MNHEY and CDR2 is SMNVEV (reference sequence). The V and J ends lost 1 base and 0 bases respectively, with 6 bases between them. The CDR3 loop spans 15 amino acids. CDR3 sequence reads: CASSLYGATNEKLFF. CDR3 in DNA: TGTGCCAGCAGTTTATATGGAGCAACTAATGAAAAACTGTTTTTT.

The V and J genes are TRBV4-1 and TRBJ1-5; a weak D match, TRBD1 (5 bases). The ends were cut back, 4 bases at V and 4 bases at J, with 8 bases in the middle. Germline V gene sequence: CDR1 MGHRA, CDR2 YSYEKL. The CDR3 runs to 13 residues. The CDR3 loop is CASSPDRNQPQHF. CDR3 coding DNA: TGCGCCAGCAGCCCCGACAGAAATCAGCCCCAGCATTTT.

The CDR3 nucleotides are TGTGCCAGCAGTTTATTTGGGGGGCGCACCTACGAGCAGTACTTC. It specifies CASSLFGGRTYEQYF. The chain uses TRBV28 and TRBJ2-7; D tentatively fits TRBD1 or TRBD2 (6 bases each). CDR1 and CDR2 (germline): MDHEN, SYDVKM. Trimming pared 1 base from V and 2 bases from J, leaving 12 bases between. The CDR3 sequence is 15 residues long.

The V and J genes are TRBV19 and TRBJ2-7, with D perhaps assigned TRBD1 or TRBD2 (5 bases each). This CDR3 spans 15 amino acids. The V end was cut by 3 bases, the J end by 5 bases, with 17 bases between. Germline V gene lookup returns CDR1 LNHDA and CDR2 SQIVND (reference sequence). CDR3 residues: CASSIGSGPLNEQYF. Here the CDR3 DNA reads TGTGCCAGTAGTATCGGGTCGGGGCCTTTGAACGAGCAGTACTTC.

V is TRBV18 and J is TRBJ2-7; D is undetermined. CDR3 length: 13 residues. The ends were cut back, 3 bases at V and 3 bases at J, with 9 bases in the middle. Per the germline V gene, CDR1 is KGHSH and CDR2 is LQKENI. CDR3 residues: CASSPESNYEQYF. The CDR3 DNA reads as TGTGCCAGCTCACCGGAGAGTAACTACGAGCAGTACTTC.